The 10 T cell receptor beta chains presented below share a single source sample, sequenced in a study of Ad26.COV2.S vaccination and SARS-CoV-2 variants. Libraries were prepared by immunoSEQ multiplex PCR; TCRdb keeps only in-frame clonotypes and omits some of them. The data show around 300,000 clones, about 90% seen once. As to treatment: about 20 received Ad26.COV2.S at low or high dose, single or two shots; a few received placebo; per-sample allocation not given. The investigators took samples on day 63 after the first vaccine or placebo injection. The input for sequencing was peripheral blood, taken in a trial of Ad26.COV2.S vaccine versus placebo. These receptors all stem from a person aged 18-60 years who received the Ad26.COV2.S COVID-19 vaccine or a placebo.

This clone has a handful of counts. The rearrangement uses TRBV27 and TRBJ2-7, with D possibly matching TRBD2 (6 bases). The CDR3 is 16 residues long. The V end was cut by 6 bases, the J end by 4 bases, with 22 bases between. Germline assignment: CDR1 MNHEY and CDR2 SMNVEV (reference sequence). CDR3 nucleotides: TGTGCCAGCAGCCCACATCCCTATACGGGAGAGTACGAGCAGTACGTC. The encoded protein is CASSPHPYTGEYEQYV.

The chain links TRBV6-2 or TRBV6-3 to TRBJ1-1; TRBD1 is a possible D gene (6 bases). The CDR3 extends over 15 amino acids. The germline V gene has CDR1 MNHEY and CDR2 SVGEGT. V was cut by 6 bases and J by 0 bases, with 14 bases left in between. The CDR3 DNA follows: TGTGCCAGCAGCCAGTTACAGGGCATGAACACTGAAGCTTTCTTT. This sequence encodes CASSQLQGMNTEAFF.

The V gene is TRBV7-2, the J gene TRBJ2-5; 9 positions match TRBD2. Trimming cost V 3 bases and J 2 bases; bases outside gene matches: 1. This CDR3 is built from 14 residues. In germline, CDR1 is SGHTA, CDR2 FQGNSA. In DNA, the CDR3 is TGTGCCAGCAGCTTTAGCGGGAGACAAGAGACCCAGTACTTC. Its protein is CASSFSGRQETQYF.

V usage is TRBV27 and J usage is TRBJ1-5; D uncertain. V was shortened by 0 bases and J by 2 bases, with 8 bases between the two germline ends. This CDR3 is built from 15 residues. From germline, CDR1 is MNHEY and CDR2 SMNVEV (reference sequence). The CDR3 loop is CASSLSRAGNQPQHF. The CDR3, as DNA: TGTGCCAGCAGTTTATCCCGGGCAGGCAATCAGCCCCAGCATTTT.

This clone was picked up a small number of times. This CDR3 reads CASSAPGSEGYGYTF. The CDR3 DNA is TGTGCCAGCAGCGCCCCCGGATCGGAGGGGTATGGCTACACCTTC. This chain uses TRBV7-2 with TRBJ1-2; perhaps TRBD1 as D (5 bases). Germline V gene data show CDR1 as SGHTA and CDR2 as FQGNSA. V gave up 5 bases and J gave up 5 bases, with 18 bases separating them. This CDR3 spans 15 amino acids.

This clone was found a few times. The chain employs TRBV6-1 and TRBJ1-2; D ambiguous. CDR3 length: 14 amino acids. Per the germline V gene, CDR1 is MNHNS and CDR2 is SASEGT. Trimming left V 0 bases short and J 7 bases short, with 12 bases between. This CDR3 reads CASSEAPPSAGYTF. The CDR3 DNA reads as TGTGCCAGCAGTGAAGCGCCCCCCTCGGCTGGCTACACCTTC.

The chain combines TRBV7-8 with TRBJ1-5; a possible D gene is TRBD1 (5 bases). Germline loops: CDR1 SGHVS, CDR2 FQNEAQ. With 3 bases removed from V and 6 bases from J, the gap between germline ends came to 9 bases. The CDR3 spans 13 residues. The DNA of the CDR3 is TGTGCCAGCAGCTTCGATGGGGGTCAGCCCCAGCATTTT. Translated, it gives CASSFDGGQPQHF.

The rearrangement links TRBV5-1 to TRBJ2-1; TRBD2 is a possible D gene (6 bases). Trimming pared 9 bases from V and 7 bases from J, leaving 20 bases between. The CDR3 runs to 14 residues. The germline CDR1 and CDR2 sequences are SGHRS and YFSETQ. The CDR3 sequence: CATWQPGEGNEQFF. The CDR3 nucleotides are TGCGCCACCTGGCAACCGGGAGAGGGAAATGAGCAGTTCTTC.

The chain combines TRBV5-1 with TRBJ2-2; the D call may be TRBD1 or TRBD2 (5 bases each). Trimming cost V 2 bases and J 2 bases, with 7 bases left between them. This CDR3 spans 14 amino acids. Germline V gene sequence: CDR1 SGHRS, CDR2 YFSETQ. CDR3 in amino acids: CASSFGANTGELFF. The CDR3 DNA sequence: TGCGCCAGCAGCTTCGGGGCAAACACCGGGGAGCTGTTTTTT.

V is TRBV12-5 and J is TRBJ2-1, with 12 bases matching TRBD2. The CDR3 runs 18 residues. The germline gives CDR1 LGHNT, CDR2 FRNRAP. Germline trimming cut 7 bases from V and 3 bases from J; bases unmatched to any gene: 13. The CDR3 spells CASASGLAGGGGYNEQFF. In nucleotides, the CDR3 is TGTGCTAGTGCCTCGGGACTAGCGGGTGGAGGGGGCTACAATGAGCAGTTCTTC.